This T cell receptor beta chain was retrieved from a study of blood T cell repertoires in COVID-19 (dated by TCRdb to 2018 to 2020). Background on the whole study: Samples from collaborators originated in the United States, Italy and Spain and spanned both the acute and convalescent phases of COVID-19. The prospective study material was composed of cDNA or gDNA derived from T cells, B-cell-depleted T cells, or PBMCs. Deeply sampled blood TCRbeta repertoires from subjects exposed to, actively infected with, or recovered from COVID-19 were included in the dataset. The repertoires were released in a freely available public database meant as a resource for research on the immune response to SARS-CoV-2. Samples came from the ongoing ImmuneRACE study (first 160 participants) plus 1,254 subjects from 6 global collaborators. A de-identified subject ID, COVID-19 status, age in years and sex were almost always included in the sample metadata. Where HLA class I and class II types were available, the types were taken from metadata supplied by the sample provider, not from assay-based typing.

TCRbeta CDR3 regions were amplified from genomic DNA by means of the immunoSEQ Assay, a bias-controlled multiplex PCR. On the study's bioinformatics: Within the assay, amplification of reference gene primers was used to estimate how many nucleated cells each sample contained. To quantify the absolute abundance of each unique TCRbeta CDR3 rearrangement, sequence reads were collapsed and filtered. For each sample, productive Simpson clonality was calculated by taking the square root of Simpson's diversity index across productive rearrangements. TCRdb holds this immuneACCESS table with in-frame rearrangements only. Some clones are missing; in checked studies, unresolved V genes explain under half, and the rest has no known cause. That table is the source of V, J and clone size, and D and trimming were worked out from the DNA. The sample includes about 150,000 clones, with 80% to 90% observed a single time. Under 15% of the sample lies in the top ten.

Study-level results and caveats: Clinical and demographic metadata were provided uncurated, with the amount varying by source and participant.

With respect to this clone: This clone's antigen is unknown. No quality values exist for individual bases; no much larger clone is one base distant.

One collaborating source in Seattle enrolled patients while the patients were actively infected and followed the patients over time throughout the course of disease. Each collaborating institution followed its own protocols to collect whole blood in K2EDTA tubes. Collaborator samples were shipped for TCRbeta analysis as frozen whole blood, isolated PBMCs, or DNA extracted from either sample type. The CDR3 runs 15 amino acids, cysteine and phenylalanine included. The kept DNA is CDR3 alone, 45 bases in frame from the first base. The germline V gene encodes CDR1 LNHDA and CDR2 SQIVND (reference sequence). The V and J ends are trimmed by 1 base and 4 bases, leaving 11 bases between them.

The sequence was obtained from a man younger than 35 with COVID-19, enrolled during active disease. The sample was peripheral blood. Rearrangement joined TRBV19 to TRBJ2-1; TRBD1 is perhaps the D gene, given 6 matching bases. The bases are TGTGCCAGTAGTATAGCAGGGGACCTTTACAATGAGCAGTTCTTC. Its protein is CASSIAGDLYNEQFF. Here the CDR3 is joined to the reference TRBV19 and TRBJ2-1 genes, and the full variable domain is: DGGITQSPKYLFRKEGQNVTLSCEQNLNHDAMYWYRQDPGQGLRLIYYSQIVNDFQKGDIAEGYSVSREKKESFPLTVTSAQKNPTAFYLCASSIAGDLYNEQFFGPGTRLTVL.